The rows below give T cell receptor beta chains drawn from one sample of a study of OX40 agonist ivuxolimab in advanced cancers. Method: immunoSEQ multiplex PCR; TCRdb's copy keeps in-frame clones and lacks some. The table has about 28,000 clones, roughly 90% seen once; the top ten hold 13% to 15%. Specimen: CD4+ or CD8+ T cells sorted from blood, collected in a trial of the OX40 agonist ivuxolimab. The receptors were sampled from an adult with an advanced solid tumor such as melanoma, head and neck, liver or kidney cancer. The CDR3 runs from the conserved cysteine through the conserved F or W. A D gene is named only where the DNA matches it firmly. Clone size is not always given. Where it is, it says once, few, many or a class for expanded clones.

V: TRBV9; J: TRBJ2-1; D: .; size: once; DNA: TGTGCCAGCAGCGAACAGGGTTCCTACAATGAGCAGTTCTTC; CDR3: CASSEQGSYNEQFF
V: TRBV7-7; J: TRBJ2-1; D: .; size: once; DNA: TGTGCTAGCAGCATACAGGGAAACTACAATGAGCAGTTCTTC; CDR3: CASSIQGNYNEQFF
V: TRBV4-3; J: TRBJ1-1; D: .; size: once; DNA: TGCGCCAGCAGCCAAGGTATCAGGATGAACACTGAAGCTTTCTTT; CDR3: CASSQGIRMNTEAFF
V: TRBV11-2; J: TRBJ2-7; D: TRBD1; size: .; DNA: TGTGCCAGCAGCGGCTGGACAGGGGGCTCCTACGAGCAGTACTTC; CDR3: CASSGWTGGSYEQYF
V: TRBV7-3; J: TRBJ2-2; D: .; size: .; DNA: TGTGCCAGCAGCGCCGGTATCCCTGGATTGGGGGAGCTGTTTTTT; CDR3: CASSAGIPGLGELFF
V: TRBV28; J: TRBJ1-5; D: TRBD1; size: .; DNA: TGTGCCAGCAGGTGGACAGGGGAAGTCAATCAGCCCCAGCATTTT; CDR3: CASRWTGEVNQPQHF
V: TRBV6-6; J: TRBJ2-3; D: TRBD1; size: .; DNA: TGTGCCAGCGGGACAGGCGCTTTTACTAGCACAGATACGCAGTATTTT; CDR3: CASGTGAFTSTDTQYF
V: TRBV6-6; J: TRBJ1-5; D: .; size: .; DNA: TGTGCCAGCAGTGGAGGCCCGGGCGGTAGCAATCAGCCCCAGCATTTT; CDR3: CASSGGPGGSNQPQHF
V: TRBV6-5; J: TRBJ2-2; D: .; size: .; DNA: TGTGCCAGCAGATACGCAGGGGCGAACACCGGGGAGCTGTTTTTT; CDR3: CASRYAGANTGELFF
V: TRBV5-6; J: TRBJ1-2; D: .; size: .; DNA: TGTGCCAGCAGCGCAGAGGCCCGATTCTATGGCTACACCTTC; CDR3: CASSAEARFYGYTF
V: TRBV7-6; J: TRBJ1-4; D: .; size: .; DNA: TGTGCCAGCAGCTTAGCGCTATCGGAAAAACTGTTTTTT; CDR3: CASSLALSEKLFF
V: TRBV19; J: TRBJ1-1; D: .; size: .; DNA: TGTGCCAGTAGTAACAGGCAGAACACTGAAGCTTTCTTT; CDR3: CASSNRQNTEAFF
V: TRBV9; J: TRBJ2-1; D: TRBD1; size: .; DNA: TGTGCCAGCAGCGGAAAAACAGGGGGCGCTTACAATGAGCAGTTCTTC; CDR3: CASSGKTGGAYNEQFF